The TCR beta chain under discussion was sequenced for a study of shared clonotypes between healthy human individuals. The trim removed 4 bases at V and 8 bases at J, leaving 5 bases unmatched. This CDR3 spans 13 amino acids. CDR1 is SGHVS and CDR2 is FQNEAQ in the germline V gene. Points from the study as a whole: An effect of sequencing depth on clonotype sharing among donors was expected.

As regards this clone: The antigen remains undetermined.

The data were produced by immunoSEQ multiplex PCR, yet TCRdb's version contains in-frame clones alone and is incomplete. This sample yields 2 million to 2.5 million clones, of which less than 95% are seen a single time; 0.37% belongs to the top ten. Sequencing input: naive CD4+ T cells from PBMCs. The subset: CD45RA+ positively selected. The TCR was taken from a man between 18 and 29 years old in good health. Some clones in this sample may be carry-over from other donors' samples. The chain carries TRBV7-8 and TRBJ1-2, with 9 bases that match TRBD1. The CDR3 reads CASSSGTGIGYTF. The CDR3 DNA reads TGTGCCAGCAGCTCGGGGACAGGGATCGGCTACACCTTC. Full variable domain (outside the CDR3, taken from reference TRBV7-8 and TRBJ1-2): GAGVSQSPRYKVAKRGQDVALRCDPISGHVSLFWYQQALGQGPEFLTYFQNEAQLDKSGLPSDRFFAERPEGSVSTLKIQRTQQEDSAVYLCASSSGTGIGYTFGSGTRLTVV.